Presented here are 32 T cell receptor beta chains from one specimen sequenced in a study of shared clonotypes between healthy human individuals (dated by TCRdb to 2020 to 2021). Library generation was performed with the immunoSEQ multiplex PCR assay. The immuneACCESS repertoire file appears here via TCRdb, limited to in-frame rearrangements. These files lack a portion of the clones; in checked studies, under half of the deficit traces to unresolved V genes, and the cause of the others is not known. Across this sample there are under 2,000,000 clones, with less than 95% seen only once. 1% to 1.5% of the sample rests with the top ten. CD8 naive samples were CD45RO-negative cells positively selected for CCR7, giving a CD45RA+CCR7+ population that excluded TemRA cells. The sample taken for sequencing was naive CD8+ T cells sorted from blood. The cell subset or site label, read with the paper, signifies: CD45RA+CCR7+. The receptors originated from a young man in good health.

V usage is TRBV5-4 and J usage is TRBJ2-2; the D gene is possibly TRBD2 (5 bases). The CDR3 consists of 14 residues. The germline V and J ends were trimmed by 4 bases and 7 bases, with 14 bases remaining between them. Germline loops: CDR1 SGHNT, CDR2 YYREEE (reference sequence). The CDR3 sequence is CASSPPDSIGELFF. In DNA, the CDR3 is TGTGCCAGCAGCCCGCCGGACTCGATCGGGGAGCTGTTTTTT.

The rearrangement joins TRBV25-1 to TRBJ2-7, with 9 bases that match TRBD1. V dropped 8 bases and J dropped 3; count of bases not matched to a gene: 5. Germline V gene data show CDR1 as MGHDK and CDR2 as SYGVNS. This CDR3 has 13 amino acids. The CDR3 nucleotides are TGTGCCAGCGCCAGACAGGGGGGCTACGAGCAGTACTTC. It yields the protein CASARQGGYEQYF.

This clone was observed a few times. J is TRBJ1-2 and V is TRBV27; no clear D gene. V was pared by 4 bases and J by 6 bases, with 12 bases between. Germline values: CDR1 MNHEY, CDR2 SMNVEV (reference sequence). The CDR3 extends over 13 amino acids. CDR3 nucleotides: TGTGCCAGCAGTTCCCTTGGTGGGGATGGCTACACCTTC. Translated: CASSSLGGDGYTF.

This chain uses TRBV28 with TRBJ2-7, with TRBD1 matching 9 bases. Trimming removed 7 bases from V and 4 bases from J; junction bases left unmatched: 8. CDR1 MDHEN and CDR2 SYDVKM come from the germline V gene. The CDR3 length is 14 residues. The CDR3 protein is CASTPVGQGYEQYF. Written as DNA, the CDR3 is TGTGCCAGCACACCAGTGGGACAGGGATACGAGCAGTACTTC. The entire variable domain, with the rest obtained from reference TRBV28 and TRBJ2-7, is as follows: DVKVTQSSRYLVKRTGEKVFLECVQDMDHENMFWYRQDPGLGLRLIYFSYDVKMKEKGDIPEGYSVSREKKERFSLILESASTNQTSMYLCASTPVGQGYEQYFGPGTRLTVT.

This CDR3 is CASSPPPLISTDTQYF. The CDR3 nucleotides read TGTGCCAGCAGTCCCCCTCCACTCATTAGCACAGATACGCAGTATTTT. This chain links TRBV27 with TRBJ2-3, with D uncertain. Germline V lookup: CDR1 MNHEY, CDR2 SMNVEV (reference sequence). V dropped 5 bases and J dropped 0 bases, with 15 bases sitting between them. This CDR3 is 16 amino acids long.

Only a few counts were recorded for this clone. The rearrangement joins TRBV29-1 to TRBJ2-2; tentatively, D is TRBD1 (5 bases). The V end was cut by 4 bases, the J end by 7 bases, with 7 bases between. The CDR3 runs to 11 residues. Looked up from germline, CDR1 is SQVTM and CDR2 is ANQGSEA. CDR3 in amino acids: CSVGQIGELFF. The DNA of the CDR3 is TGCAGCGTTGGACAGATCGGGGAGCTGTTTTTT.

V is TRBV27 and J is TRBJ1-1; D gene uncertain. V lost 3 bases and J 4 bases, leaving 15 bases between the germline ends. Germline CDR1 is MNHEY and CDR2 is SMNVEV (reference sequence). The CDR3 has 15 residues. The CDR3 loop reads CASSFTPPWGTEAFF. CDR3 nucleotide sequence: TGTGCCAGCAGTTTCACCCCGCCGTGGGGCACTGAAGCTTTCTTT.

The chain uses TRBV5-1 and TRBJ1-1, with a weak D call TRBD1 (5 bases). Trimming took 0 bases from V and 6 from J, leaving 12 bases between them. In germline, CDR1 is SGHRS, CDR2 YFSETQ. The CDR3 totals 14 residues. CDR3 nucleotide sequence: TGCGCCAGCAGCTTGGCCGGTATGGGGCCTGAAGCTTTCTTT. Translating gives CASSLAGMGPEAFF.

The table lists this clone with a few counts. This chain connects TRBV15 to TRBJ1-6; D perhaps matches TRBD1 (6 bases). Per germline, CDR1 LNHNV and CDR2 YYDKDF (reference sequence). The CDR3 length is 16 residues. The V end lost 1 base, the J end lost 3 bases, and 10 bases lay between the germline ends. CDR3 in DNA: TGTGCCACCAGCAGAGGAAGGACAGACTATAATTCACCCCTCCACTTT. Translation: CATSRGRTDYNSPLHF.

This chain uses TRBV2 with TRBJ2-5, with D perhaps TRBD1 (6 bases). The V and J ends lost 7 bases and 2 bases respectively, with 11 bases between them. The CDR3 is made up of 13 amino acids. The germline gives CDR1 SNHLY, CDR2 FYNNEI. Written as DNA, the CDR3 is TGTGCCAGCAACGACGGACAGCAAGAGACCCAGTACTTC. It encodes CASNDGQQETQYF.

The V call is TRBV7-8, the J call TRBJ1-6; 9 nucleotides line up with TRBD1. Germline V gene data show CDR1 as SGHVS and CDR2 as FQNEAQ. With V trimmed by 1 base and J by 9 bases, 7 bases remained unmatched. The CDR3 loop spans 16 amino acids. The CDR3 nucleotides are TGTGCCAGCAGCTTAGTCTCGGGACAGGGCACTTCACCCCTCCACTTT. Protein: CASSLVSGQGTSPLHF.

This rearrangement joins TRBV7-9 to TRBJ2-5, with 10 bases matching TRBD1. The CDR3 has 13 amino acids. The germline gives CDR1 SEHNR, CDR2 FQNEAQ (reference sequence). CDR3 sequence: CAERTGGQETQYF. DNA for the CDR3: TGTGCGGAGAGGACAGGGGGCCAAGAGACCCAGTACTTC. Full variable domain (remainder filled in from reference TRBV7-9 and TRBJ2-5): DTGVSQNPRHKITKRGQNVTFRCDPISEHNRLYWYRQTLGQGPEFLTYFQNEAQLEKSRLLSDRFSAERPKGSFSTLEIQRTEQGDSAMYLCAERTGGQETQYFGPGTRLLVL.

This chain connects TRBV6-1 to TRBJ1-3; D uncertain. The CDR3 totals 15 residues. The germline gives CDR1 MNHNS, CDR2 SASEGT. Trimming stripped 3 bases from V and 0 bases from J, with 9 bases between. The CDR3 DNA reads TGTGCCAGCAGTGAGGTGGAAAGCTCTGGAAACACCATATATTTT. This sequence encodes CASSEVESSGNTIYF.

CDR3: CATAMTGGNQPQHF. CDR3 nucleotide sequence: TGTGCCACCGCCATGACAGGGGGGAATCAGCCCCAGCATTTT. This chain uses TRBV10-3 with TRBJ1-5; 9 bases agree with TRBD1. Germline assignment: CDR1 ENHRY and CDR2 SYGVKD. V trimming: 10 bases; J trimming: 4 bases; junction bases outside the gene matches: 8. There are 14 residues in the CDR3.

The chain has TRBV7-2 and TRBJ2-2, with D uncertain. CDR3 length: 14 amino acids. From germline, CDR1 is SGHTA and CDR2 FQGNSA. The V end was cut by 7 bases, the J end by 7 bases, with 16 bases between. CDR3 coding DNA: TGTGCCAGCACCCCAATAGGCGATGGCGGGGAGCTGTTTTTT. It yields the protein CASTPIGDGGELFF.

This clone was seen once. The chain couples TRBV13 to TRBJ2-1; 8 bases are a match to TRBD2. The V gene's germline CDR1 is PRHDT and CDR2 FYEKMQ (reference sequence). CDR3 length equals 16 residues. The junction had 5 bases not matched to a gene; V was cut back by 4 bases and J by 0 bases. As DNA, the CDR3 is TGTGCCAGCAGCTCCGCCGGGGGGGGCTCCTACAATGAGCAGTTCTTC. Its translation: CASSSAGGGSYNEQFF.

The chain recombines TRBV27 with TRBJ2-7; 7 positions match TRBD1. CDR3 length: 13 amino acids. The J segment lost 5 bases and the V segment lost 5 bases, leaving 6 bases of the junction unmatched. Germline CDR1 MNHEY, CDR2 SMNVEV (reference sequence). In DNA form, the CDR3 reads TGTGCCAGCAGTCCGACAGGGATTGACGAGCAGTACTTC. Protein: CASSPTGIDEQYF.

This clone was found a few times. This sample includes further DNA sequences coding for the same CDR3. The V gene is TRBV30, the J gene TRBJ2-3; D remains ambiguous. Trimming took off 0 bases at V and 2 bases at J, with 0 bases between the two ends. CDR1 GTSNPN and CDR2 SVGIG come from the germline V gene (reference sequence). The CDR3 extends over 11 amino acids. The CDR3 here is CAWSVTDTQYF. CDR3 coding DNA: TGTGCCTGGAGTGTCACAGATACGCAGTATTTT.

A word on this clone: The same CDR3 arises from other DNA sequences in this sample as well. The chain carries TRBV11-2 and TRBJ2-3; no firm D call. In germline, CDR1 is SGHAT, CDR2 FQNNGV. V was shortened by 1 base and J by 6 bases, with 5 bases between the two germline ends. The CDR3 loop spans 12 amino acids. The CDR3 is CASSLARDTQYF. The CDR3 nucleotides read TGTGCCAGCAGCTTAGCGCGGGATACGCAGTATTTT.

This sequence joins TRBV13 and TRBJ2-7; no clear D gene. Per the germline V gene, CDR1 is PRHDT and CDR2 is FYEKMQ (reference sequence). V lost 4 bases to trimming and J lost 6 bases, with 13 bases between them. This CDR3 spans 13 amino acids. CDR3 nucleotides: TGTGCCAGCAGCTCCGATCTTGATTTCGAGCAGTACTTC. Its protein is CASSSDLDFEQYF.

The chain combines TRBV28 with TRBJ1-6; D remains unclear. Germline lookup yields CDR1 MDHEN and CDR2 SYDVKM. With 5 bases removed from V and 7 bases from J, the gap between germline ends came to 15 bases. CDR3 length: 15 amino acids. CDR3 nucleotides: TGTGCCAGCAGTCCCTTCCGTGAGGGAAATTCACCCCTCCACTTT. It is translated as CASSPFREGNSPLHF.

The rearrangement uses TRBV18 and TRBJ2-7, with 7 positions matching TRBD1. The CDR3 runs 15 residues. V lost 2 bases, J lost 2 bases, and 6 bases stayed unmatched. Germline V lookup: CDR1 KGHSH, CDR2 LQKENI. The chain's CDR3 is CASSPVDRVAYEQYF. The CDR3 region has the DNA TGTGCCAGCTCACCAGTTGACAGGGTAGCCTACGAGCAGTACTTC.

The chain links TRBV29-1 to TRBJ1-2, with D uncertain. V lost 3 bases to trimming and J lost 6 bases, with 8 bases between them. The CDR3 consists of 11 residues. CDR1 is SQVTM, CDR2 ANQGSEA, per germline. DNA for the CDR3: TGCAGCGTTGACTCTGATGATGGCTACACCTTC. It yields the protein CSVDSDDGYTF.

The V and J genes are TRBV9 and TRBJ2-2; TRBD2 aligns across 15 bases. The CDR3 spans 18 residues. Trimming cost V 4 bases and J 1 base; bases outside gene matches: 5. Germline V lookup: CDR1 SGDLS, CDR2 YYNGEE. This CDR3 is CASSPRTSGGENTGELFF. The CDR3 nucleotides read TGTGCCAGCAGCCCACGGACTAGCGGGGGGGAGAACACCGGGGAGCTGTTTTTT.

The CDR3 protein is CASSSRLAGAPDTQYF. DNA of the CDR3: TGTGCCAGCAGTTCGAGACTAGCGGGAGCCCCAGATACGCAGTATTTT. V is TRBV27 and J is TRBJ2-3; the match to TRBD2 covers 12 bases. Germline assignment: CDR1 MNHEY and CDR2 SMNVEV (reference sequence). The CDR3 sequence is 16 residues long. The V gene end was trimmed by 4 bases and the J gene end by 4 bases; junction bases not matched to a gene: 6.

This clone was observed a single time. The genes are TRBV7-6 and TRBJ2-1; TRBD1 matches 11 bases. This CDR3 region has 15 residues. The V gene's germline CDR1 is SGHVS and CDR2 FNYEAQ. V shed 2 bases and J 6 bases; nucleotides not matched to a gene: 3. The CDR3 bases are TGTGCCAGCAGCTTAACAGGACAGGGGGCCAATGAGCAGTTCTTC. Protein sequence: CASSLTGQGANEQFF.

On this clone itself: Other DNA sequences in this sample translate to the same CDR3. The V gene is TRBV5-6, the J gene TRBJ2-7; the D gene is possibly TRBD2 (5 bases). Germline assignment: CDR1 SGHDT and CDR2 YYEEEE. Trimming stripped 2 bases from V and 4 bases from J, with 7 bases between. This CDR3 has 12 residues. The CDR3 bases are TGTGCCAGCAGCTTACCGGGGTACGAGCAGTACTTC. This translates into CASSLPGYEQYF.

This clone is a singleton in its sample. The chain uses TRBV28 and TRBJ1-5; D gene uncertain. V was trimmed by 3 bases and J by 3 bases, leaving 21 bases between them. From germline, CDR1 is MDHEN and CDR2 SYDVKM. CDR3 length: 18 amino acids. The CDR3 protein is CASSFRLVAALVNQPQHF. CDR3 sequence (DNA): TGTGCCAGCAGTTTCCGGCTGGTGGCGGCCTTAGTCAATCAGCCCCAGCATTTT.

The chain couples TRBV30 to TRBJ1-1; D remains ambiguous. The CDR3 length is 11 residues. Germline-derived CDR1 and CDR2 are GTSNPN and SVGIG (reference sequence). Between the trimmed V and J ends, which lost 1 base and 6 bases, there was a span of 6 bases. The CDR3 nucleotides are TGTGCCTGGAGTGCCGGGGCTGAAGCTTTCTTT. It codes for CAWSAGAEAFF.

The chain is built from TRBV5-6 and TRBJ1-2; D is possibly TRBD1 (6 bases). Germline V gives CDR1 SGHDT, CDR2 YYEEEE. The V gene lost 4 bases and the J gene lost 1 base, with 23 bases spanning the gap. The CDR3 is 18 amino acids. This chain's CDR3 is CASSVGGMWSGDNYGYTF. The CDR3 bases are TGTGCCAGCAGCGTTGGAGGAATGTGGTCAGGGGATAACTATGGCTACACCTTC.

The chain uses TRBV28 and TRBJ2-2; TRBD2 aligns across 8 bases. Trimming at V came to 1 base and at J to 3 bases, leaving 1 base not matched to a gene. CDR1 is MDHEN and CDR2 is SYDVKM in the germline V gene. This CDR3 comprises 15 residues. Written as DNA, the CDR3 is TGTGCCAGCAGTTTATTCGGGGGGGACACCGGGGAGCTGTTTTTT. Residues: CASSLFGGDTGELFF.

About this clone itself: The sample contains more than one DNA sequence encoding this CDR3. The chain is built from TRBV11-2 and TRBJ2-7; no clear D. The V end was cut by 3 bases, the J end by 4 bases, with 10 bases between. The CDR3 spans 13 residues. Germline assignment: CDR1 SGHAT and CDR2 FQNNGV. The CDR3 sequence: CASSLSSSYEQYF. The CDR3 nucleotides read TGTGCCAGCAGCTTGAGTAGCAGTTACGAGCAGTACTTC.